A selection of T cell receptor beta chains follows, all from one sample in a study of beta chain features in type 1 diabetes. Clones were sequenced by immunoSEQ multiplex PCR, and TCRdb holds only the in-frame ones, with some missing. The sample lists roughly 730,000 clones; 10% to 15% were seen once. Material: naive CD4+ T cells from blood. All receptors derive from a man aged 18 to 35 with type 1 diabetes. Each CDR3 is given with its conserved first and last residue. A D gene is named only where the DNA matches it firmly. Expanded clones get a size class; other rows say once, few or many, or leave the size out.

size: few; D: TRBD1; V: TRBV29-1; J: TRBJ2-7; DNA: TGCAGCGTTAGGGACAGGGTCTCCTACGAGCAGTACTTC; CDR3: CSVRDRVSYEQYF
size: few; D: TRBD1; V: TRBV11-3; J: TRBJ2-6; DNA: TGTGCCAGCAGCGGAGGCAGGGGGCTTCTCGGGGCCAACGTCCTGACTTTC; CDR3: CASSGGRGLLGANVLTF
size: -; D: -; V: TRBV28; J: TRBJ2-1; DNA: TGTGCCAGCAGCCTTGGGGCCGCCTACAATGAGCAGTTCTTC; CDR3: CASSLGAAYNEQFF
size: -; D: -; V: TRBV19; J: TRBJ2-7; DNA: TGTGCCAGTAGTACTTCCGGCACAGGATTTACCCCTTACGAGCAGTACTTC; CDR3: CASSTSGTGFTPYEQYF
size: -; D: TRBD2; V: TRBV28; J: TRBJ2-1; DNA: TGTGCCAGCAGTTTATGGGCGGGGGACTTCAATGAGCAGTTCTTC; CDR3: CASSLWAGDFNEQFF
size: -; D: -; V: TRBV28; J: TRBJ2-5; DNA: TGTGCCAGCAGTTTACCCACTGGACAAGAGACCCAGTACTTC; CDR3: CASSLPTGQETQYF
size: -; D: TRBD1; V: TRBV5-1; J: TRBJ2-3; DNA: TGCGCCAGCAGCTTCGTTCGGCTACAGGGGCGGACAGATACGCAGTATTTT; CDR3: CASSFVRLQGRTDTQYF
size: few; D: -; V: TRBV21-1; J: TRBJ1-2; DNA: TGTGCCAGCCCTGAAAGGGATGGCTACACCTTC; CDR3: CASPERDGYTF
size: few; D: -; V: TRBV30; J: TRBJ1-2; DNA: TGTGCCTGGAGCGGGACTGATCACTACTATGGCTACACCTTC; CDR3: CAWSGTDHYYGYTF
size: few; D: -; V: TRBV30; J: TRBJ2-2; DNA: TGTGCCTGGACCTCACAAGCACCCATTACCGGGGAGCTGTTTTTT; CDR3: CAWTSQAPITGELFF